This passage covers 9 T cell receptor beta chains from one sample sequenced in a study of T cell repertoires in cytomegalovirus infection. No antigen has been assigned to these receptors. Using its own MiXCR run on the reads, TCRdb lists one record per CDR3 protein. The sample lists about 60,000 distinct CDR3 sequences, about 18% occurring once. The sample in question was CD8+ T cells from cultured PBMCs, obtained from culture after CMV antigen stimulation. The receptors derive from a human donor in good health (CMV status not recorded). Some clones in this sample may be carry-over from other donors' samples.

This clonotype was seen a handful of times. This CDR3 reads CSARSSGNTIYF. The CDR3 DNA sequence: TGCAGTGCTAGGAGCTCTGGAAACACCATATATTTT. This chain links TRBV20-1 with TRBJ1-3; the D is unclear. V shed 3 bases and J shed 0 bases, with 3 bases lying between them. There are 12 residues in the CDR3. Germline V lookup: CDR1 DFQATT, CDR2 SNEGSKA (reference sequence).

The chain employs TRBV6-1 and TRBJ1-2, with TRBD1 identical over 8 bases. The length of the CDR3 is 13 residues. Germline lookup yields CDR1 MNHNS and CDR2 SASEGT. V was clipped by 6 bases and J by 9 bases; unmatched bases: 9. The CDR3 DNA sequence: TGTGCCAGCAGGGACAGGGAGCCAAAAAGCTACACCTTC. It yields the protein CASRDREPKSYTF.

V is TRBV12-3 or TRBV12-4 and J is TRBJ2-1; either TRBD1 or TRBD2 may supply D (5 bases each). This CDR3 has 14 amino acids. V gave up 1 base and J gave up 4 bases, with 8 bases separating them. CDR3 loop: CASSLVGGYNEQFF. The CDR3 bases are TGTGCCAGCAGTTTAGTTGGGGGATACAATGAGCAGTTCTTC.

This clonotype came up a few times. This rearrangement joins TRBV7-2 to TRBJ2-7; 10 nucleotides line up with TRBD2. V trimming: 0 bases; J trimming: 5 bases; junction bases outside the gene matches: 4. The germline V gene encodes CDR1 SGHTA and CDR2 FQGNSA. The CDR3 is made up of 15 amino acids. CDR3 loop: CASSLAPSGGNEQYF. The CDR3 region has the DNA TGTGCCAGCAGCTTAGCCCCTAGCGGGGGTAACGAGCAGTACTTC.

The CDR3 DNA is TGTGCCAGCAGAGGCGGGTGGGCAGCGGGGGGGAACCAAGAGACCCAGTACTTC. This codes for CASRGGWAAGGNQETQYF. V is TRBV7-2 and J is TRBJ2-5, with 10 positions matching TRBD2. Germline assignment: CDR1 SGHTA and CDR2 FQGNSA. The V and J ends lost 6 bases and 0 bases, in that order; junction bases with no gene match: 13. CDR3 length: 18 amino acids.

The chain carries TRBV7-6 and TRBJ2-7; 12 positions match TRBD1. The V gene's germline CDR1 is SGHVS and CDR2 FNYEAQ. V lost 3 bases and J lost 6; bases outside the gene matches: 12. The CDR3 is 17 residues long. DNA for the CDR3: TGTGCCAGCAGCTTGTCGCCACCCGGGACAGGGGGCGGCGAGCAGTACTTC. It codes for CASSLSPPGTGGGEQYF.

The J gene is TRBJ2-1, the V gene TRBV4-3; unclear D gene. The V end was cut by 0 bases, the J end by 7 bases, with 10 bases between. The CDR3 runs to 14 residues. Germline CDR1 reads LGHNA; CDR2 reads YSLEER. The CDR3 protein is CASSQEVFGNEQFF. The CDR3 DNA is TGCGCCAGCAGCCAAGAGGTCTTCGGGAATGAGCAGTTCTTC.

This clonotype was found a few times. The CDR3 DNA follows: TGTGCCAGCAGCGTCGGACTAGCGGCCCAAGCTAGGAGCTCCTACAATGAGCAGTTCTTC. Protein product: CASSVGLAAQARSSYNEQFF. The chain has TRBV7-2 and TRBJ2-1; 10 bases are shared with TRBD2. The CDR3 spans 20 residues. J was trimmed by 0 bases and V by 5 bases; bases with no gene match: 16. Germline lookup yields CDR1 SGHTA and CDR2 FQGNSA.

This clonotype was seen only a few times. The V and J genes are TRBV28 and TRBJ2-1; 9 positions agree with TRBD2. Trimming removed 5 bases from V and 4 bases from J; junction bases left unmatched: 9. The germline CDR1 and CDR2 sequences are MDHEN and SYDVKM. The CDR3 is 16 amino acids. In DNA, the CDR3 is TGTGCCAGCAGTCCTCGGGCTAGCGGGAATTACAATGAGCAGTTCTTC. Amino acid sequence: CASSPRASGNYNEQFF.